The 17 T cell receptor beta chains below all came from one sample that was sequenced in a study of T cell repertoires in aging, cancer and after chemotherapy. A mixed TRB-A/B primer pool amplified rearranged TRB by multiplex touch-down PCR. TCRdb processed the multiplex PCR reads anew with MiXCR; each CDR3 protein has one entry. Among around 1,600 distinct CDR3 sequences, 28% were seen once, and the ten largest hold approximately 35%. Peripheral blood genomic DNA, not sorted cells or RNA, was the template. The sequenced sample consisted of blood. The receptors were gathered from a human donor with a solid tumor.

A note on this clonotype: Just one base apart from a much larger clone, this may be a read error. The CDR3 nucleotides are TGTGCCAGCAGTTACTCGATAGGGGGGGGGAATGAGCAGTTCTTC. This codes for CASSYSIGGGNEQFF. J is TRBJ2-1 and V is TRBV6-2 or TRBV6-3, with D perhaps matching TRBD2 (7 bases). This CDR3 region has 15 residues. Germline CDR1 and CDR2: MNHEY and SVGEGT. V was clipped by 0 bases and J by 7 bases, with 13 bases between them.

This clonotype has a handful of counts. The chain couples TRBV18 to TRBJ1-2; TRBD1 is a possible D gene (6 bases). Germline-derived CDR1 and CDR2 are KGHSH and LQKENI. The CDR3 runs to 15 residues. V lost 2 bases and J lost 4, with 14 bases in between. CDR3 loop: CASSPGGSLGYGYTF. For the CDR3, the DNA is TGTGCCAGCTCACCAGGGGGCAGCCTTGGCTATGGCTACACCTTC. Full variable domain (remainder filled in from reference TRBV18 and TRBJ1-2): NAGVMQNPRHLVRRRGQEARLRCSPMKGHSHVYWYRQLPEEGLKFMVYLQKENIIDESGMPKERFSAEFPKEGPSILRIQQVVRGDSAAYFCASSPGGSLGYGYTFGSGTRLTVV.

By frequency in the sample, this clonotype is medium-sized. V usage is TRBV6-1 and J usage is TRBJ1-3; the D gene is possibly TRBD1 (5 bases). The CDR3 covers 15 residues. The germline V gene has CDR1 MNHNS and CDR2 SASEGT. The V end lost 6 bases, the J end lost 4 bases, and 16 bases lay between the germline ends. CDR3 nucleotides: TGTGCCAGCAGCGCATCTGGGACGGGAGGAAACACCATATATTTT. As protein: CASSASGTGGNTIYF.

This clonotype is large by share. The chain has TRBV6-5 and TRBJ2-1, with TRBD2 identical over 11 bases. V shed 6 bases, J shed 3 bases, and the junction held 22 bases outside the gene matches. Germline CDR1 MNHEY, CDR2 SVGAGI. The CDR3 totals 21 residues. This CDR3 is CASSYKYIGLAGPRHYNEQFF. CDR3 sequence (DNA): TGTGCCAGCAGCTACAAGTATATCGGACTAGCGGGTCCCAGACACTACAATGAGCAGTTCTTC.

This clonotype was counted a few times. V is TRBV4-3 and J is TRBJ2-7, with D perhaps assigned TRBD1 or TRBD2 (5 bases each). The CDR3 sequence is 15 residues long. From germline, CDR1 is LGHNA and CDR2 YSLEER. The V end was cut by 0 bases, the J end by 4 bases, with 13 bases between. The CDR3 sequence is CASSQDSPGPYEQYF. Written as DNA, the CDR3 is TGCGCCAGCAGCCAAGACTCCCCGGGACCTTACGAGCAGTACTTC.

A word on this clonotype: It may be a read error: a sequence one base away is much more abundant. This chain uses TRBV7-2 with TRBJ2-1; D might be TRBD1 or TRBD2, each matching 6 bases. The germline gives CDR1 SGHTA, CDR2 FQGNSA. The CDR3 has 14 residues. V dropped 1 base and J dropped 8 bases, with 12 bases sitting between them. The CDR3 nucleotides are TGTGCCAGCAGCTTAGGGGCAGGGGACTATGAGCAGTTCTTC. Its protein product is CASSLGAGDYEQFF.

Sample share makes this clonotype medium-sized (0.01 to 0.1%). The chain joins TRBV6-5 to TRBJ2-2, with TRBD2 as a possible D gene (5 bases). The CDR3 extends over 15 amino acids. Trimming shortened V by 7 bases and J by 0 bases, and 12 bases separated the two germline ends. Germline V gives CDR1 MNHEY, CDR2 SVGAGI. CDR3 protein: CASTTRVPNTGELFF. CDR3 nucleotides: TGTGCCAGCACCACTAGGGTGCCGAACACCGGGGAGCTGTTTTTT.

This chain uses TRBV20-1 with TRBJ1-2, with D unresolved. Trimming removed 1 base from V and 4 bases from J, with 4 bases in between. The germline V gene encodes CDR1 DFQATT and CDR2 SNEGSKA (reference sequence). The CDR3 totals 11 residues. Written as DNA, the CDR3 is TGCAGTGCTAGAGGTACCTATGGCTACACCTTC. Residues: CSARGTYGYTF.

By sample fraction, this clonotype is medium-sized (0.01 to 0.1%). The chain employs TRBV30 and TRBJ1-1; 7 nucleotides match TRBD1. The V gene's germline CDR1 is GTSNPN and CDR2 SVGIG (reference sequence). There are 14 residues in the CDR3. V trimming: 2 bases; J trimming: 5 bases; junction bases outside the gene matches: 8. CDR3 in DNA: TGTGCCTGGAGTAACCGACAGGGTGGGACTGAAGCTTTCTTT. Protein sequence: CAWSNRQGGTEAFF.

This clonotype counts as medium-sized. The rearrangement joins TRBV19 to TRBJ1-2, with D tentatively TRBD1 (5 bases). The germline gives CDR1 LNHDA, CDR2 SQIVND (reference sequence). This CDR3 has 13 residues. V was shortened by 3 bases and J by 6 bases, with 11 bases between the two germline ends. CDR3 nucleotides: TGTGCCAGTAGTATCCGGGGAGGGGATGGCTACACCTTC. Its protein is CASSIRGGDGYTF.

In its sample, this clonotype is large (0.1 to 1%). This chain joins TRBV30 and TRBJ2-3, with 15 nucleotides matching TRBD2. This CDR3 comprises 19 residues. J gave up 4 bases and V 3 bases, and 14 bases lay outside the gene matches. Per germline, CDR1 GTSNPN and CDR2 SVGIG (reference sequence). The CDR3 here is CAWSLPGLAGGRLSDTQYF. The CDR3, as DNA: TGTGCCTGGAGCTTGCCGGGACTAGCGGGGGGCCGGTTGTCAGATACGCAGTATTTT.

This clonotype is medium-sized by share. The chain links TRBV5-6 to TRBJ2-3; 7 bases map to TRBD1. V trimming: 3 bases; J trimming: 0 bases; junction bases outside the gene matches: 7. This CDR3 spans 16 amino acids. Germline V CDR1 and CDR2: SGHDT, YYEEEE. CDR3 DNA sequence: TGTGCCAGCAGCTGCCGGACAGGCCTTAGCACAGATACGCAGTATTTT. Its protein is CASSCRTGLSTDTQYF.

This clonotype was observed a handful of times. V and J are TRBV24-1 and TRBJ2-2; D uncertain. Germline V lookup: CDR1 KGHDR, CDR2 SFDVKD. There are 13 residues in the CDR3. Trimming pared 3 bases from V and 6 bases from J, leaving 7 bases between. The DNA for the CDR3 is TGTGCCACCAGTGATACTTACGCCGGGGAGCTGTTTTTT. As protein: CATSDTYAGELFF.

The chain links TRBV5-1 to TRBJ2-2; 10 nucleotides agree with TRBD2. In germline, CDR1 is SGHRS, CDR2 YFSETQ. With 4 bases clipped from V and 4 bases from J, the junction kept 4 bases outside the gene matches. This CDR3 spans 15 amino acids. CDR3 DNA sequence: TGCGCCAGCAGCCTAAGCGGGAGGGGCACCGGGGAGCTGTTTTTT. It translates to CASSLSGRGTGELFF.

The J gene is TRBJ2-1, the V gene TRBV20-1, with 10 bases identical to TRBD2. The V gene's germline CDR1 is DFQATT and CDR2 SNEGSKA (reference sequence). This CDR3 comprises 15 residues. The J segment lost 5 bases and the V segment lost 5 bases, leaving 9 bases of the junction unmatched. The CDR3 sequence: CSARLAGAKNNEQFF. The CDR3 bases are TGCAGTGCTCGGCTAGCGGGGGCGAAAAACAATGAGCAGTTCTTC.

This clonotype appeared a few times. The chain uses TRBV10-3 and TRBJ1-2; 9 nucleotides agree with TRBD1. V lost 2 bases and J lost 4; bases outside the gene matches: 2. Germline V gene data show CDR1 as ENHRY and CDR2 as SYGVKD. The CDR3 runs to 14 residues. The CDR3: CAISEPDRGYGYTF. In nucleotides, the CDR3 is TGTGCCATCAGTGAGCCGGACAGGGGCTATGGCTACACCTTC.

By sample share, this clonotype is medium-sized. V usage is TRBV6-4 and J usage is TRBJ2-2; 7 bases match TRBD2. Looked up from germline, CDR1 is MRHNA and CDR2 is SNTAGT. This CDR3 comprises 14 residues. V lost 3 bases and J lost 4; bases outside the gene matches: 2. This chain's CDR3 is CASSELAVTGELFF. CDR3 sequence (DNA): TGTGCCAGCAGTGAGCTAGCGGTCACCGGGGAGCTGTTTTTT.